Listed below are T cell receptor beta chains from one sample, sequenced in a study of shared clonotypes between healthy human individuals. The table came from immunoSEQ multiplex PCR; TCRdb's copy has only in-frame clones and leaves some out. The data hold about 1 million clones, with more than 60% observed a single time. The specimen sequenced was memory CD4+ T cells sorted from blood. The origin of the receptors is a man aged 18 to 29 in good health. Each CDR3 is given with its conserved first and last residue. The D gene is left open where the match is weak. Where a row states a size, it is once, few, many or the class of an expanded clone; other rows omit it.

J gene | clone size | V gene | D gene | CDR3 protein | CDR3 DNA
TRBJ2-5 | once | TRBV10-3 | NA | CAAGVGGSLATQYF | TGTGCCGCCGGGGTGGGGGGCTCTTTAGCGACCCAGTACTTC
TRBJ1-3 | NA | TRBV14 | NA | CASSQFGGPGNTIYF | TGTGCCAGCAGCCAATTCGGTGGCCCTGGAAACACCATATATTTT
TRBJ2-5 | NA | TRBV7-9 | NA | CASSLWSTFRETQYF | TGTGCCAGCAGCTTATGGTCGACCTTCAGAGAGACCCAGTACTTC
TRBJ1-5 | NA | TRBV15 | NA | CATSKGGAIGEGNQPQHF | TGTGCCACCAGCAAAGGGGGGGCGATCGGTGAAGGCAATCAGCCCCAGCATTTT
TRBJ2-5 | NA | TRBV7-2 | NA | CASSPPREWKGVRGTQYF | TGTGCCAGCAGCCCCCCTCGAGAATGGAAGGGAGTCAGGGGGACCCAGTACTTC
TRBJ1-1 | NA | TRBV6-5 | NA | CASSSPWGGKNTEAFF | TGTGCCAGCAGTTCTCCATGGGGGGGGAAGAACACTGAAGCTTTCTTT
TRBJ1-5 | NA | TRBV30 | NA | CAWETGSNQPQHF | TGTGCCTGGGAAACAGGGTCAAATCAGCCCCAGCATTTT
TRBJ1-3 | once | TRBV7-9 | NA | CASTQFVSGNTIYF | TGTGCCAGCACCCAGTTCGTTTCTGGAAACACCATATATTTT
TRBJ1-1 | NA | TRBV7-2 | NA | CASSPTRGGATEAFF | TGTGCCAGCAGCCCAACGCGGGGCGGCGCGACTGAAGCTTTCTTT
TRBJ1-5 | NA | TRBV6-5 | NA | CASSYSSSPLGAQHF | TGTGCCAGCAGTTACTCATCGTCTCCCCTGGGAGCCCAGCATTTT
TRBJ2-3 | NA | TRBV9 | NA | CASSVYGTDTQYF | TGTGCCAGCAGCGTATATGGCACAGATACGCAGTATTTT
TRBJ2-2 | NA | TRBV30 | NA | CAWSVSGTGELFF | TGTGCCTGGAGTGTTTCGGGGACCGGGGAGCTGTTTTTT
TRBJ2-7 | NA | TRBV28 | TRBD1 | CASSSTPGTGAYEQYF | TGTGCCAGCAGTTCGACCCCCGGGACAGGGGCCTACGAGCAGTACTTC
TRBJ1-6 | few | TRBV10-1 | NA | CASGQGNSPLHF | TGCGCCAGCGGGCAGGGAAATTCACCCCTCCACTTT
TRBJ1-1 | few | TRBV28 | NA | CASIGFDKGAFF | TGTGCCAGCATAGGTTTTGACAAAGGAGCTTTCTTT
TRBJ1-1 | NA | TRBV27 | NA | CASSFRENTEAFF | TGTGCCAGCAGTTTCCGGGAGAACACTGAAGCTTTCTTT
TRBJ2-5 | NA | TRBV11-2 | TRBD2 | CASSPGGTRVETQYF | TGTGCCAGCAGCCCAGGTGGGACTAGAGTAGAGACCCAGTACTTC
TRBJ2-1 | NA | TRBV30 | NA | CAWIEIASNEQFF | TGTGCCTGGATTGAAATAGCCTCCAATGAGCAGTTCTTC
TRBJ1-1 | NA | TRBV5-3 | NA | CAGRHPGVTEAFF | TGTGCCGGAAGACACCCAGGAGTCACTGAAGCTTTCTTT
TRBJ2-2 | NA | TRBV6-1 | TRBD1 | CASTRDSSNTGELFF | TGTGCCAGCACCAGGGACAGTTCGAACACCGGGGAGCTGTTTTTT
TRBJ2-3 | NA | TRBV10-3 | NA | CAISEPPTQYF | TGTGCCATCAGTGAGCCCCCGACGCAGTATTTT
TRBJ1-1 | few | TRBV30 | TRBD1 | CAWSGQGRTEAFF | TGTGCCTGGAGTGGACAGGGGAGGACTGAAGCTTTCTTT
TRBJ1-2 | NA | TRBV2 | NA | CASSEAGVTPYGYTF | TGTGCCAGCAGTGAAGCTGGTGTTACCCCCTATGGCTACACCTTC
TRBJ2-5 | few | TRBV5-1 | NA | CASSRKGGETQYF | TGCGCCAGCAGCCGCAAAGGCGGGGAGACCCAGTACTTC
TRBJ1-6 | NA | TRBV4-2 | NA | CASSHEIRQVLNSPLHF | TGTGCCAGCAGCCACGAAATTCGACAGGTCCTGAATTCACCCCTCCACTTT
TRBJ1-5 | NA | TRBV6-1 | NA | CATGEGGNQPQHF | TGTGCCACCGGGGAGGGAGGGAATCAGCCCCAGCATTTT
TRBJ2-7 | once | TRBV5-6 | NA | CASSLYGSTGYEQYF | TGTGCCAGCAGCTTGTACGGAAGCACGGGCTACGAGCAGTACTTC
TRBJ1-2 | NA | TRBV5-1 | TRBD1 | CASRDRALEGGYTF | TGCGCCAGCAGAGACAGGGCCCTTGAAGGGGGCTACACCTTC
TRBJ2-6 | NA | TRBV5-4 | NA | CASSLGISDIGANVLTF | TGTGCCAGCAGCTTAGGGATTAGCGATATCGGGGCCAACGTCCTGACTTTC
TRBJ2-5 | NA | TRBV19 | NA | CASRSPGGQETQYF | TGTGCCAGTAGGTCCCCCGGGGGTCAAGAGACCCAGTACTTC
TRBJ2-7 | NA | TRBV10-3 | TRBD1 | CAISPAGQGSKYF | TGTGCCATCAGTCCCGCCGGACAGGGGTCGAAGTACTTC